This TCR beta chain was captured in a study of T cell responses to AZD1222 COVID-19 vaccine (dated by TCRdb to the early 2020s). Context from the whole study: AZD1222 recipients with second doses at about 4 weeks or about 12 weeks were pooled, because spike-specific TCR depth and breadth did not differ between schedules. Trial participants were enrolled by age into 18-55, 56-69 and 70-plus year subgroups, with about 150, 27 and 61 TCR-sequenced participants respectively. A total of over 230 trial participants underwent TCR sequencing, of whom about 200 received two doses of AZD1222 and about 25 received two doses of the MenACWY control vaccine. Overall study results and their limits: CD4 TCRs associated with the vaccine covered the entire spike protein, and the dominant responses were in regions 160-218 and 743-854. In the small 56-69-year group, the increase in depth fell short of significance, most likely because of low power. Spike-specific TCR breadth and depth rose significantly after two AZD1222 doses compared with day 0 and with MenACWY recipients. Most participants were white British and females outnumbered males, and the authors suggested that clonal diversity may have been underestimated. Conclusions about previously exposed vaccinees are limited, since just 5 to 7 AZD1222 recipients were seropositive for SARS-CoV-2 at baseline. Epitopes outside the regions mutated in the B.1.351 and B.1.1.7 variants were reportedly recognized by nearly half of the unique spike-specific TCRs. Because no samples from the day 14 peak response were available, repertoires could be characterized only after the peak T cell response.

The meaning of the sample's time point label: baseline before first vaccination. Vaccinee samples came from UK trials COV001 and COV002, including a single-blind randomized controlled phase 2/3 trial of AZD1222 (ChAdOx1 nCoV-19) in healthy adults. For TCRbeta chain sequencing, PBMC samples were collected from trial participants at day 0 and at day 28 after the second dose. The CDR3 regions of human TCRbeta chains were subjected to immunosequencing. On the authors' methods: TCRs in the repertoires were matched against a reference library of SARS-CoV-2-specific TCRs that had been generated with the MIRA antigen-specificity platform. Breadth meant the fraction of unique TCRs that were SARS-CoV-2-associated, whereas depth meant the fraction of total T cells that were SARS-CoV-2-associated. Using the MIRA data, each spike-specific TCR was assigned both to the spike region to which the TCR was reactive and to a CD4 or CD8 class. Log10-transformed breadth and depth values were compared by one-way ANOVA with Sidak's multiple comparisons tests. Imported from immuneACCESS, the table was reduced by TCRdb to in-frame sequences with V and J called. These copies leave out some clones; in studies compared against another copy, an unresolved V gene accounts for under half, and the cause of the remainder is not known. V, J and clone size were drawn from that table, and D and trimming were deduced from the DNA. This sample comprises roughly 150,000 clones, roughly 92% of them detected only once. Of the sample, roughly 2.2% falls within the top ten clones.

Turning to this clone: No cognate antigen has been identified for it. Nothing much larger sits one base from this clone, and base qualities are not available.

The germline V gene gives CDR1 as ENHRY and CDR2 as SYGVKD. At the junction V is shortened by 0 bases and J by 6 bases, with 3 bases in between. From the cysteine through the phenylalanine, the CDR3 covers 12 amino acids. CDR3 DNA only is kept here, 36 bases in frame from base 1. This clonotype was obtained from an adult in good health. The sequence is built from TRBV10-3 and TRBJ1-5, with the D gene not confidently named. The sequenced sample was peripheral blood, obtained on day 0 of AZD1222 vaccination. The DNA reads TGTGCCATCAGTGAGTCTCTTCAGCCCCAGCATTTT. Translated, this is CAISESLQPQHF.